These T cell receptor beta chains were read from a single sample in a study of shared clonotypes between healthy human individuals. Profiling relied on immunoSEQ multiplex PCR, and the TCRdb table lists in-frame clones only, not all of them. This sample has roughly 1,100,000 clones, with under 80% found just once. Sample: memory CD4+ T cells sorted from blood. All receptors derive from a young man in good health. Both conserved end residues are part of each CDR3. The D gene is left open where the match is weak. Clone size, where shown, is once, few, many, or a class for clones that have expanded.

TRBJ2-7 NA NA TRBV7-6 TGTGCCAGCAGCCCACTCTCTTCAGAGCTCTCCTACGAGCAGTACTTC CASSPLSSELSYEQYF
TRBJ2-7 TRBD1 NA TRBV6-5 TGTGCCAGCAGTTCGACCGGGACAGGAAAGCCTTACGAGCAGTACTTC CASSSTGTGKPYEQYF
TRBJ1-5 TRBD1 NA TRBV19 TGTGCCACCACCTCAGGGACAGGGTTCAATCAGCCCCAGCATTTT CATTSGTGFNQPQHF
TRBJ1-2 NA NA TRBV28 TGTGCCAGCTCTACAGCGAACTATGGCTACACCTTC CASSTANYGYTF
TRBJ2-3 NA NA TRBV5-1 TGCGCCAGCAGCTTGGGGACAGCATGGGATACGCAGTATTTT CASSLGTAWDTQYF
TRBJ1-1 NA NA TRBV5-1 TGCGCCAGCAGCTTCCCGACCCAGGTTGGGGACACTGAAGCTTTCTTT CASSFPTQVGDTEAFF
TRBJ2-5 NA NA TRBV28 TGTGCCAGCACCTTACAGGGCTGGTTTGAGACCCAGTACTTC CASTLQGWFETQYF
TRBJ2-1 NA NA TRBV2 TGTGCCAGCAGTGTTGCCGAACTCGGTGAGCAGTTCTTC CASSVAELGEQFF
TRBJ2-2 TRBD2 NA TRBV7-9 TGTGCCAGCAGGCCCGGCGGGAGGGCCGGGGAGCTGTTTTTT CASRPGGRAGELFF
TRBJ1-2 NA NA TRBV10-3 TGTGCCATCAGTGAGTCCCCCGGGAGTGGTGGCTACACCTTC CAISESPGSGGYTF
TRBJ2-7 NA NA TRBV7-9 TGTGCCAGCAGCTTAGGGGTCGGAGGAGGTTTCTACGAGCAGTACTTC CASSLGVGGGFYEQYF
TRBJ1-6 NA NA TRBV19 TGTGCCACCTCCCCCCCTGTGGTCAACTCACCCCTCCACTTT CATSPPVVNSPLHF
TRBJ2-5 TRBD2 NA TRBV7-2 TGTGCCAGCAGCCTCCTAGGGTGGAGCGGGAGCCGTTCGGGAGAGACCCAGTACTTC CASSLLGWSGSRSGETQYF
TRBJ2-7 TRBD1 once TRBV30 TGTGCCTGGAGAAGACAGGGGGGCTACGAGCAGTACTTC CAWRRQGGYEQYF
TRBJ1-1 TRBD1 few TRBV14 TGTGCCAGCAGCCAACAGGGGGGAACTGAAGCTTTCTTT CASSQQGGTEAFF
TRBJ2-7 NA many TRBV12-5 TGTGCTAGTGGTATGCCCGAGCAGTACTTC CASGMPEQYF
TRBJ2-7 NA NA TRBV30 TGTGCCTGGAGTGAGGCCAATTCCTACGAGCAGTACTTC CAWSEANSYEQYF
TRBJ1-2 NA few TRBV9 TGTGCCAGCAGAAGAAGGGTCGGAGGCTACACCTTC CASRRRVGGYTF
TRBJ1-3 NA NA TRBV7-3 TGTGCCAGCAGCCCCCAAGGGCAGGGACCTTCTGGAAACACCATATATTTT CASSPQGQGPSGNTIYF